The source of this T cell receptor beta chain is a study of blood T cell repertoires in COVID-19 (dated by TCRdb to the early 2020s). Looking at the study overall: Samples covering the acute and convalescent phases of COVID-19 were provided by collaborators in the United States, Italy and Spain. Samples were obtained from the ongoing ImmuneRACE study (first 160 participants) and from 1,200 or so subjects provided by 6 global collaborators. Sample metadata almost always included a de-identified subject ID, COVID-19 status, age in years and sex. The prospective study material was composed of cDNA or gDNA derived from T cells, B-cell-depleted T cells, or PBMCs. Where HLA class I and class II types were available, the types were taken from metadata supplied by the sample provider, not from assay-based typing. The repertoires were released in a freely available public database meant as a resource for research on the immune response to SARS-CoV-2. Subjects who had been exposed to COVID-19, were actively infected with it, or had recovered from it provided the deeply sampled blood TCRbeta repertoires that made up the dataset. Results the study describes overall, beyond this receptor: Clinical and demographic metadata were provided uncurated, with the amount varying by source and participant.

TCRbeta CDR3 regions were amplified from genomic DNA using the immunoSEQ Assay, a bias-controlled multiplex PCR. The original methods were these. Nucleated cell counts per sample were estimated from amplification of reference gene primers within the assay. Sequence reads were collapsed and filtered to measure the absolute abundance of every unique TCRbeta CDR3 rearrangement. For each sample, productive Simpson clonality was calculated as the square root of Simpson's diversity index across productive rearrangements. What TCRdb holds here is the immuneACCESS table cut down to in-frame rearrangements. Part of the clones is not present; checked against another copy, under half of the missing clones reflect an unresolved V gene, and the others are unexplained. The DNA gave D and trimming, while V, J and clone size come from that table. Counted in this sample were about 210,000 clones; 75% to 90% of them appeared once. About 5% of the sample rests with the top ten.

The CDR3, from cysteine to phenylalanine, totals 15 residues. The kept DNA is CDR3 alone, 45 bases in frame from the first base. V loses 1 base at its end and J loses 4 bases; junction bases beyond the gene matches: 2. The germline V gene (reference sequence) specifies LGHDT as CDR1 and YNNKEL as CDR2. Whole blood was collected in K2EDTA tubes by collaborating institutions according to the institutions' own protocols. For TCRbeta analysis, collaborators shipped samples as frozen whole blood, isolated PBMCs, or DNA extracted from either of those sample types. Notes on this clone: The antigen it recognizes is unknown. No base qualities exist here, and no much larger clone lies one base off it.

Sequencing was done on a sample of peripheral blood. The rearrangement joined TRBV3-1 (or the pseudogene TRBV3-2) to TRBJ1-2; the central 11 bases match TRBD1. This receptor was obtained from a woman between 40 and 50 years old with acute or convalescent COVID-19. The DNA is TGTGCCAGCAGCCAAGGGACAGGGGGCGGCTATGGCTACACCTTC. This codes for CASSQGTGGGYGYTF.